What follows describes a single T cell receptor beta chain. Its antigen is as yet unknown. Trimming stripped 5 bases from V and 3 bases from J, with 13 bases between. The CDR3 covers 15 residues. Germline V gives CDR1 MDHEN, CDR2 SYDVKM. These data belong to a study of cytomegalovirus exposure and HLA in healthy donors. Whole-study results and caveats: It was 150 to 200 TCR beta chains that were listed as cytomegalovirus-associated. When the data were analyzed later, several of the most significant clusters appeared to be linked to common viral pathogens. Cytomegalovirus status was reportedly diagnosed by the classifier with high specificity and sensitivity. Most subjects' HLA-A and HLA-B alleles were reportedly predicted from TCR beta sequences.

PCR primers comprised 60 Vbeta and 13 Jbeta primers. Profiled with immunoSEQ multiplex PCR; TCRdb holds only in-frame clones, not every one. This repertoire shows some 140,000 clones, less than 80% found once; its top ten account for approximately 8.8%. This clonotype was obtained from a woman in her forties or fifties in good health and CMV-seropositive. This chain uses TRBV28 with TRBJ2-2; D may be TRBD2 (6 bases). Sequenced: PBMCs. This CDR3 is CASSVGREDTGELFF. The CDR3 DNA reads TGTGCCAGCAGTGTTGGCAGGGAGGACACCGGGGAGCTGTTTTTT.